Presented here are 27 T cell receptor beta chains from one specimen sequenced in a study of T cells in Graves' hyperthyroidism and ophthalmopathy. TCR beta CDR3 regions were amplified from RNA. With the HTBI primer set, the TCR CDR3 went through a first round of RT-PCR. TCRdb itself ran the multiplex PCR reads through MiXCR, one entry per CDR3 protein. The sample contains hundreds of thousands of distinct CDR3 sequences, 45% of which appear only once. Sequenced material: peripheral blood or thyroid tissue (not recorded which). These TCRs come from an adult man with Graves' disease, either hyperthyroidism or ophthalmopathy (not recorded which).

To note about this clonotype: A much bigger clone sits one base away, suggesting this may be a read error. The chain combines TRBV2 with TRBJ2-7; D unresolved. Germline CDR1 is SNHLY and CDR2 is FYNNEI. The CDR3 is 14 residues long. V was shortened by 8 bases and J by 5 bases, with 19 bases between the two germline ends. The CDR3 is CASRPGTNTDEQYF. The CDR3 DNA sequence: TGTGCCAGCCGGCCTGGAACCAACACCGACGAGCAGTACTTC.

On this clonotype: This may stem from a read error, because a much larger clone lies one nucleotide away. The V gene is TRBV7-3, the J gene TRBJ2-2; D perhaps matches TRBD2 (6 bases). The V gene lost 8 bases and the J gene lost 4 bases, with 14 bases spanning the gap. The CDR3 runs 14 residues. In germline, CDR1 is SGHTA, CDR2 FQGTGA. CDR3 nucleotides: TGTGCCAGCTCGGGACTCGGGGGCACCGGGGAGCTGTTTTTT. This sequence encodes CASSGLGGTGELFF.

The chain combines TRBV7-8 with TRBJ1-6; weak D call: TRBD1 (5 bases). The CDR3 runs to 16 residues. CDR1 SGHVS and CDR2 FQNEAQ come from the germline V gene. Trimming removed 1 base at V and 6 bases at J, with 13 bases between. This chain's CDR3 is CASSLESFGANSPLHF. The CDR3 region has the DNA TGTGCCAGCAGCTTAGAGTCGTTTGGGGCTAATTCACCCCTCCACTTT.

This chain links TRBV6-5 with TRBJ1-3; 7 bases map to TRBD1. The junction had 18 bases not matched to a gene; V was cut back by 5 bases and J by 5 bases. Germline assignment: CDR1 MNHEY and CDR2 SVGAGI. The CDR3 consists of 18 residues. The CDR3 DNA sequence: TGTGCCAGCAGTACATCGGGACAGCTGGGCCCTGGAAGAAACACCATATATTTT. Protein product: CASSTSGQLGPGRNTIYF.

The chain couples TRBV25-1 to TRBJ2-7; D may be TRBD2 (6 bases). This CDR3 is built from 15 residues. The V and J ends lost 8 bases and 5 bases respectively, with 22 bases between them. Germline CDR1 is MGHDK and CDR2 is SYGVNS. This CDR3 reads CASSPVGGTFHEQYF. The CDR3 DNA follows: TGTGCCAGCTCCCCAGTGGGAGGCACATTCCACGAGCAGTACTTC.

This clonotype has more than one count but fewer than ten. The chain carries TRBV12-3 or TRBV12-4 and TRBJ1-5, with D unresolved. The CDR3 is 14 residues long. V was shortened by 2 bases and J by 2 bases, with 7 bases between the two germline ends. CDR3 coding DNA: TGTGCCAGCAGTTTATCTGAGGGCAATCAGCCCCAGCATTTT. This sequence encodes CASSLSEGNQPQHF.

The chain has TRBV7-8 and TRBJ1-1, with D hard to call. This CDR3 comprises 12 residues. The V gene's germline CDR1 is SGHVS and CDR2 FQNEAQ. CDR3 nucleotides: TGTGCTGCAAAAACTGGGGACACTGAAGCTTTCTTT. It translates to CAAKTGDTEAFF.

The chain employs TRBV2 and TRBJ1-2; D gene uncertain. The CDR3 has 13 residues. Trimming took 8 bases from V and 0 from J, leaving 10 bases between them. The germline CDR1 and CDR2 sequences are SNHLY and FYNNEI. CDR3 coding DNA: TGTGCCAGCGCCAGGAGCTCTAACTATGGCTACACCTTC. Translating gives CASARSSNYGYTF.

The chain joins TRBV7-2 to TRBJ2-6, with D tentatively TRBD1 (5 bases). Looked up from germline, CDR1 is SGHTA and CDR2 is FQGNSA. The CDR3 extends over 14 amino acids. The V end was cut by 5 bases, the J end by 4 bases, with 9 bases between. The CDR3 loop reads CASSGHRGANVLTF. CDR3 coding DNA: TGTGCCAGCAGCGGCCACAGGGGGGCCAACGTCCTGACTTTC.

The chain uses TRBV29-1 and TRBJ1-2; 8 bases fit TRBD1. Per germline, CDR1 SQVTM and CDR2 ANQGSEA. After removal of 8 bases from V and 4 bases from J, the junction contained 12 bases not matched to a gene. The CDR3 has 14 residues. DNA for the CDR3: TGCAGCTATACTTCCGGAGACAGGGGCTATGGCTACACCTTC. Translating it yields CSYTSGDRGYGYTF.

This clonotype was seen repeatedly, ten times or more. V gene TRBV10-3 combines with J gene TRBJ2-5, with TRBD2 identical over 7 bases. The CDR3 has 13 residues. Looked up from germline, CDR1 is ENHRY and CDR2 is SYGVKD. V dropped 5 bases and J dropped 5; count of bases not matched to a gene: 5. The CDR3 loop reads CAISSTSEETQYF. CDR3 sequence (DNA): TGTGCCATCAGTTCTACTAGCGAGGAGACCCAGTACTTC.

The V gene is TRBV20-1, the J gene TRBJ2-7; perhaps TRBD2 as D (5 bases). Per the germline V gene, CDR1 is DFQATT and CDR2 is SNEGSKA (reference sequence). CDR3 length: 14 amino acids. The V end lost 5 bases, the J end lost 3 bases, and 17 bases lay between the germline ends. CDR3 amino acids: CSAVHAGVGYEQYF. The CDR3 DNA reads TGCAGTGCTGTTCACGCGGGTGTTGGCTACGAGCAGTACTTC.

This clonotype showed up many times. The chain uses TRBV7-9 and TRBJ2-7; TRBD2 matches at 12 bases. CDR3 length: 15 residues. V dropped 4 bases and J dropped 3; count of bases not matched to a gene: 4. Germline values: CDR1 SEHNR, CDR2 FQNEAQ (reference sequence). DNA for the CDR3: TGTGCCAGCAGCTCCATGACTAGCGGGAGCTACGAGCAGTACTTC. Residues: CASSSMTSGSYEQYF.

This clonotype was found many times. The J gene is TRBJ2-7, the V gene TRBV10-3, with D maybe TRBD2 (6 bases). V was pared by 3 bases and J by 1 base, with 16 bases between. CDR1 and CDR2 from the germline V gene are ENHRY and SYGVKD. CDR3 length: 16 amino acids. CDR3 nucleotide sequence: TGTGCCATCAGTGAACGTGGTACGGGGGAGTCCTACGAGCAGTACTTC. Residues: CAISERGTGESYEQYF.

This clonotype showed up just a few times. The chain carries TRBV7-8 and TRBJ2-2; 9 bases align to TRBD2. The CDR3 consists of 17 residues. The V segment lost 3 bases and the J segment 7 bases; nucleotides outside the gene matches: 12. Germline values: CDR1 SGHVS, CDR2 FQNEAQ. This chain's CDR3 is CASSLPSVAGVDGELFF. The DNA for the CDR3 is TGTGCCAGCAGCTTGCCCTCTGTAGCGGGAGTGGACGGGGAGCTGTTTTTT. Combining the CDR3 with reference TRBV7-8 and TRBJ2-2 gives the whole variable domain GAGVSQSPRYKVAKRGQDVALRCDPISGHVSLFWYQQALGQGPEFLTYFQNEAQLDKSGLPSDRFFAERPEGSVSTLKIQRTQQEDSAVYLCASSLPSVAGVDGELFFGEGSRLTVL.

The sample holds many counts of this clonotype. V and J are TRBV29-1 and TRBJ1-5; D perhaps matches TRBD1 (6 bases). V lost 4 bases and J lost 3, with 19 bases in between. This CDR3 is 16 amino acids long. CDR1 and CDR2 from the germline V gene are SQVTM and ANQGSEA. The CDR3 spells CSVVVGGLGSNQPQHF. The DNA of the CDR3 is TGCAGCGTTGTCGTAGGGGGATTGGGGTCCAATCAGCCCCAGCATTTT.

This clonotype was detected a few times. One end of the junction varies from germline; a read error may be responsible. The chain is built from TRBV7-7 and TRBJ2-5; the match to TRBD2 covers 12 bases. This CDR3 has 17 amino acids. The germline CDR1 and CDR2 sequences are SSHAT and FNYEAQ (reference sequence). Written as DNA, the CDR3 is TGTGCTAGCAGCTTAAGTCCCACTAGCGGGAGGCGAGAGACCCAGTACTTC. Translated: CASSLSPTSGRRETQYF.

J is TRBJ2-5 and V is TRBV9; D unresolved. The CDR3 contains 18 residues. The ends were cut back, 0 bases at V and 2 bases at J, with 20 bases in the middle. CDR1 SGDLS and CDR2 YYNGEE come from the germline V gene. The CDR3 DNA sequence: TGTGCCAGCAGCGTAGGGACGTGGGCGCCCGTCGGGCAAGAGACCCAGTACTTC. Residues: CASSVGTWAPVGQETQYF.

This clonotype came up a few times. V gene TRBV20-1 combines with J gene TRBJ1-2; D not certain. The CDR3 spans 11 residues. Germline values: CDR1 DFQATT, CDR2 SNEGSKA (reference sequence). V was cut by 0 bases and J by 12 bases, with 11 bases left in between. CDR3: CSAREDPSNTF. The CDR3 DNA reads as TGCAGTGCTAGAGAGGACCCCAGCAACACCTTC.

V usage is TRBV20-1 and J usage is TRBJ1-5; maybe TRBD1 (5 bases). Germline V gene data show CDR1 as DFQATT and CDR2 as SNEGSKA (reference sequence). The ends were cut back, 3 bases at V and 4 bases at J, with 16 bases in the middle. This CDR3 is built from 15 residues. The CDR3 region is CSARKLDSFNQPQHF. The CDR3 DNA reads TGCAGTGCTAGGAAACTAGACAGCTTTAATCAGCCCCAGCATTTT.

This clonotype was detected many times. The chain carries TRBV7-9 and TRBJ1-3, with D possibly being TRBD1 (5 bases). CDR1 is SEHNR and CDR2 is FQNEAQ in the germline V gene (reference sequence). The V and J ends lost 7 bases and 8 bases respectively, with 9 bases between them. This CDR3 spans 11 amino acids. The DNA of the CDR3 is TGTGCCAGCAATCCGGGGGACACCATATATTTT. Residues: CASNPGDTIYF.

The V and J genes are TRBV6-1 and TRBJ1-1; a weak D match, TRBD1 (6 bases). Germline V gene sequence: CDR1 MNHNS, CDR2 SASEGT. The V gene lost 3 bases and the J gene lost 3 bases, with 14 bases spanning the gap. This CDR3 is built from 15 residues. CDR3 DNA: TGTGCCAGCAGTGAGGGCAGGGGATTGTACACTGAAGCTTTCTTT. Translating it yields CASSEGRGLYTEAFF.

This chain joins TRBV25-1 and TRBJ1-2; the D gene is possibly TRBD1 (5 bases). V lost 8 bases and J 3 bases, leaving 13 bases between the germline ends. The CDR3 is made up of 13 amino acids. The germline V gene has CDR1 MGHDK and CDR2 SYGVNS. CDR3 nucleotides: TGTGCCAGCTTGGGTGCGGGGGACTATGGCTACACCTTC. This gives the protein CASLGAGDYGYTF.

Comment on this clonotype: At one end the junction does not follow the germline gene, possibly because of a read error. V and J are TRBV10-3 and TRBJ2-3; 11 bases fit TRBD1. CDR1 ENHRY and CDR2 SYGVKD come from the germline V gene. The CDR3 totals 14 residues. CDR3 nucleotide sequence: TGTGCCGTCAGTGAGTCGGGACAGGGGGAAACGCAGTATTTT. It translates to CAVSESGQGETQYF.

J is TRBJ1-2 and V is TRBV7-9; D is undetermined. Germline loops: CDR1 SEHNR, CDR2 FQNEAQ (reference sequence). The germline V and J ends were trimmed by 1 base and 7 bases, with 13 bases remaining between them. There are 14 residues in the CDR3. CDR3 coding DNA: TGTGCCAGCAGCTTAGATTCGGGTCAGAGTGGCTACACCTTC. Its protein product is CASSLDSGQSGYTF.

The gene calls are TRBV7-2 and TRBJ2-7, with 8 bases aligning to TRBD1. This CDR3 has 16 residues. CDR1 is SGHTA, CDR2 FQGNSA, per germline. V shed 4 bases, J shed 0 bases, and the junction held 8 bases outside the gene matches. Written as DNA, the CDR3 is TGTGCCAGCAGCTCACCGGGACAGGCTCTCTCCTACGAGCAGTACTTC. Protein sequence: CASSSPGQALSYEQYF.

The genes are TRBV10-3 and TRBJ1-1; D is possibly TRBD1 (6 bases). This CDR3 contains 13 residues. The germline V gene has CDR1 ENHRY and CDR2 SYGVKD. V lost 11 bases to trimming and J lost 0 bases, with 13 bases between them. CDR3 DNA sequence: TGTGCCGTAACCGGGACACTGAACACTGAAGCTTTCTTT. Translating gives CAVTGTLNTEAFF.